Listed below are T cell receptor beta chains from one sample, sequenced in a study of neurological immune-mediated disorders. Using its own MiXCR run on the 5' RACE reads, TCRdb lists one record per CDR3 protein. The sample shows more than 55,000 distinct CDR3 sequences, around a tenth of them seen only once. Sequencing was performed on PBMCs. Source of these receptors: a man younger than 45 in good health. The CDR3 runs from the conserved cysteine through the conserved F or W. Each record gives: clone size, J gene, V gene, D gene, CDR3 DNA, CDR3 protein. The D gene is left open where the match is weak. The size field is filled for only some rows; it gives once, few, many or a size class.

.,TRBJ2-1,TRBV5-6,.,TGTGCCAGCAGCGAACTTGGGACATGGGGGAATGAGCAGTTATTC,CASSELGTWGNEQLF
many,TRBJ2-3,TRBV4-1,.,TGCGCCAGCAGCCAAGACCCGTACTCTAGCACAGATACGCAGTATTTT,CASSQDPYSSTDTQYF
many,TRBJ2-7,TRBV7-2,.,TGTGCCAGCAGCTTAGATCGGATCGAGCAGTACTTC,CASSLDRIEQYF
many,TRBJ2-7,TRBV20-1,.,TGCAGTGCTAGAGAACTCAGAGACGAGCAGTACTTC,CSARELRDEQYF
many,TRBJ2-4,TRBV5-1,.,TGCGCCAGCAGCTTGGATGGCAGGGTGCAAAACATTCAGTACTTC,CASSLDGRVQNIQYF
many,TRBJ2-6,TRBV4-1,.,TGCGCCAGCAGCCAAGAAGGGCTAGCCGAAACTGGGGCCAACGTCCTGACTTTC,CASSQEGLAETGANVLTF
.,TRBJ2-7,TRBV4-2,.,TGTGCCAGCAGCCGGACCGGGGTACCCTACGAGCAGTACTTC,CASSRTGVPYEQYF
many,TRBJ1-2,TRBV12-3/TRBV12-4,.,TGTGCCACCAATATCCCCGCCCGGGGGCCAGGCTATGGCTACACCTTC,CATNIPARGPGYGYTF
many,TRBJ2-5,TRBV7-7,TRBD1,TGTGCCAGCAGCCGAACAGGGGGCTCCGAGACCCAGTACTTC,CASSRTGGSETQYF
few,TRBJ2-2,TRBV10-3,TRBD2,TGTGCCATCAGTGGAGCGGGGACGGGGAACACCGGGGAGCTGTTTTTT,CAISGAGTGNTGELFF
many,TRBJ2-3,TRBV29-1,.,TGCAGCGTTGCGGAGGCAGATACGCAGTATTTT,CSVAEADTQYF
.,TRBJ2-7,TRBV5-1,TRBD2,TGCGCCAGCAGATTGGCGGCTAGCGGGAGCCGACGGTACTTC,CASRLAASGSRRYF
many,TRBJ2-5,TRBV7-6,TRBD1,TGTGCCAGCAGCTTCCCCGGGACAGGCGAAGAGACCCAGTACTTC,CASSFPGTGEETQYF
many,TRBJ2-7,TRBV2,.,TGTGCCAGCGACCTCACGGGGGCCCACGAGCAGTACTTC,CASDLTGAHEQYF
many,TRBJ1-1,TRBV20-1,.,TGCAGTGTTCTAGGCTTTGCTTTTGAAGCTTTCTTT,CSVLGFAFEAFF
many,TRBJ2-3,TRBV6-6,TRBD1,TGTGCCAGCAGACCCGACAGGGAAGATACGCAGTATTTT,CASRPDREDTQYF
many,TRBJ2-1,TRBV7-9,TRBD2,TGTGCCAGCAGCTCCGGGACTAGCATACGCAATGAGCAGTTCTTC,CASSSGTSIRNEQFF
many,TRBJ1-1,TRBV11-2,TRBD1,TGTGCCAGCAGCTGGAGACAGGGTTGGGACACTGAAGCTTTCTTT,CASSWRQGWDTEAFF
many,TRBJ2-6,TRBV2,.,TGTGCCAGCACCTTAACCGGTTTTGGGGTCTCTGGGGCCAACGTCCTGACTTTC,CASTLTGFGVSGANVLTF
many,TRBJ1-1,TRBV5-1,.,TGCGCCAGCAGCTTGAGTCCGGGCACTGAAGCTTTCTTT,CASSLSPGTEAFF
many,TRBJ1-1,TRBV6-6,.,TGTGCCAGCAACGGTCACAGGTTGTGGGACACTGAAGCTTTCTTT,CASNGHRLWDTEAFF
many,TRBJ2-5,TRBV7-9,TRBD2,TGTGCCAGCAGCGGCCGGGGACTAGCGGAAGAGACCCAGTACTTC,CASSGRGLAEETQYF
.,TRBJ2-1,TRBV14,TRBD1,TGTGCCAGCAGCTCCAACCAGGGGACAGGGGGCTTCTATGAGCAGTTCTTC,CASSSNQGTGGFYEQFF
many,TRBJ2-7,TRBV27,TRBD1,TGTGCCAGCAGTACGACAGGGGGCACGTACTTC,CASSTTGGTYF
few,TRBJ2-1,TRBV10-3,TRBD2,TGTGCCGGGGGGGAGCGGGAGAGGGGTGAGCAGTTCTTC,CAGGERERGEQFF
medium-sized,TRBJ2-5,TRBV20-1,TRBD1,TGCAGTGCTAGAGCCTGGGACAGAGAAGAGACCCAGTACTTC,CSARAWDREETQYF
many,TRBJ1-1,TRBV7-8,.,TGTGCCAGCAGCTGGGGCCAGGGTTTGAACACTGAAGCTTTCTTT,CASSWGQGLNTEAFF
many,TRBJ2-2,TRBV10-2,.,TGCGCCAGTCGGACTGGTCCCGGGGAGCTGTTTTTT,CASRTGPGELFF
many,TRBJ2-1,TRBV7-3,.,TGTGCCAGCAGCTTAGAAAGGACAAAAAGTGAGCAGTTCTTC,CASSLERTKSEQFF
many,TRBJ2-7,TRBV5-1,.,TGCGCCAGCAGCCGGGGGACCTCGGCTCACGAGCAGTACTTC,CASSRGTSAHEQYF
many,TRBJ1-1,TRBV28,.,TGTGCCAGCAGTTTAGATCAGAACACTGAAGCTTTCTTT,CASSLDQNTEAFF
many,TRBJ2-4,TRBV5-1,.,TGCGCCAGCAGCTTGGCTTCATCAGGAGGCTCCCCAAACATTCAGTACTTC,CASSLASSGGSPNIQYF
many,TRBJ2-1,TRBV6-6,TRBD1,TGTGCCAGCAGGCCCCCCGGACAGGGTGTCGGTGAGCAGTTCTTC,CASRPPGQGVGEQFF
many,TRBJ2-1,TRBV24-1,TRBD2,TGTGCCACCAGTGACGGTAGCGGGAGCTATGAGCAGTTCTTC,CATSDGSGSYEQFF
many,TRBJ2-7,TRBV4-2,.,TGTGCCAGCAGCCAAGACATGTCCTACGAGCAGTACTTC,CASSQDMSYEQYF
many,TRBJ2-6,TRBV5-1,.,TGCGCCAGCAGCTTGGCCGGAGGTGGCTCTGGGGCCAACGTCCTGACTTTC,CASSLAGGGSGANVLTF
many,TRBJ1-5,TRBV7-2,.,TGTGCCAGCAGCCTGGACAGAGTCAATCAGCCCCAGCATTTT,CASSLDRVNQPQHF
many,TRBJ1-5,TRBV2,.,TGTGCCAGCAGTGCACAATTGAAAGGTCAGCCCCAGCATTTT,CASSAQLKGQPQHF
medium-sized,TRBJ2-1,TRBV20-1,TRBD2,TGCAGTGCTAGAGACGTTAGCGGGAGTCTTTGGGATGAGCAGTTCTTC,CSARDVSGSLWDEQFF
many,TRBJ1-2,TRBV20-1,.,TGCAGTGCTAACACAGGGAGGGGAGTTGGCTACACCTTC,CSANTGRGVGYTF
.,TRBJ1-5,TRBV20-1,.,TGCAGTGCTAGGAACCCAGGGGATGGCAATCAGCCCCAGCATTTT,CSARNPGDGNQPQHF
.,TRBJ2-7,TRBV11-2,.,TGTGCCAGCAGCTTAGATCCGATTCCGACCTACGAGCAGTACTTC,CASSLDPIPTYEQYF
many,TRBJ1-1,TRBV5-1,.,TGCGCCAGCAGCTTGGCACAGACGAACACTGAAGCTTTCTTT,CASSLAQTNTEAFF
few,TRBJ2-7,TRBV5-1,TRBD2,TGCGCCAGCAGCTTGGGGACTAGCGGTACCGGTCTTGACTTC,CASSLGTSGTGLDF
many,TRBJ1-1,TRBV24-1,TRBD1,TGTGCCACCGTCGGACAGGGGGCTGAAGCTTTCTTT,CATVGQGAEAFF
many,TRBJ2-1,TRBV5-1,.,TGCGCCAGCAGCTTGGCTGATCCAATCACCTACAATGAGCAGTTCTTC,CASSLADPITYNEQFF
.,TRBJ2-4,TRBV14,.,TGTGCCAGCAGCCACTTGGGAAACATTCAGTACTTC,CASSHLGNIQYF
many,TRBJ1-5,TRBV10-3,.,TGTGCCATCAGTGTAGGAGGTTACAACCAGCCCCAGCATTTT,CAISVGGYNQPQHF
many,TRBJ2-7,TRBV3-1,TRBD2,TGTGCCAGCAGCCCACCGACTAGCGGGAGCACCAGGCAGTACTTC,CASSPPTSGSTRQYF
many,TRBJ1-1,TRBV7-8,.,TGTGCCAGCAGCTTGTCTTCCACCAACCCGAACACTGAAGCTTTCTTT,CASSLSSTNPNTEAFF
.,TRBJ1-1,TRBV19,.,TGTGCCAGTAGTTCTCTCGACAGCTCTTCTCCTTTTTACACTGAAGCTTTCTTT,CASSSLDSSSPFYTEAFF
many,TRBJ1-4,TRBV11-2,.,TGTGCCAGCAGCTTAGAGGGCGCAACTAATGAAAAACTGTTTTTT,CASSLEGATNEKLFF
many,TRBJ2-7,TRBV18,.,TGTGCCAGCTCACAACCGGGAAAATACGAGCAGTACTTC,CASSQPGKYEQYF
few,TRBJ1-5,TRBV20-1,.,TGCAGTGCTAGAGATCCCCGTTCCGGTCCCATTTTT,CSARDPRSGPIF
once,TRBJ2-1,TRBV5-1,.,TGCGCCAGCAACAGAAGAGTCAATGAGCAGTTCTTC,CASNRRVNEQFF
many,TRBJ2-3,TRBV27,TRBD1,TGTGCCAGCAGTTTATTGTTGACCGGGACAGGGGGCACAGATACGCAGTATTTT,CASSLLLTGTGGTDTQYF
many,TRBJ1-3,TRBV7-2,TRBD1,TGTGCCAGCAGCTCCACAGGGGGGGACTCTGGAAACACCATATATTTT,CASSSTGGDSGNTIYF
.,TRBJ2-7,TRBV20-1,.,TGCAGTGCTAGGGACGGTCTAGGTTCCTACGAGCAGTACTTC,CSARDGLGSYEQYF
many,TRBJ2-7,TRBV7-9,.,TGTGCCAGCAGCTTAGGGTACGGCGCCTACGAGCAGTACTTC,CASSLGYGAYEQYF